A selection of T cell receptor beta chains follows, all from one sample in a study of CXCR3-negative and CXCR3-positive naive CD8 T cells. Using the 5' RACE reads, TCRdb records one entry per CDR3 protein without DNA. The table for this sample gives some 130,000 distinct CDR3 sequences. Material for sequencing was naive CXCR3+ CD8+ T cells from blood. These receptors all stem from a human donor in good health. Some clones in this sample may be carry-over from other donors' samples. Both conserved end residues are part of each CDR3.

>TRBV10-3|TRBJ2-5
CATTDTVYQETQYF
>TRBV6-1|TRBJ2-3
CATESGGLTDTQYF
>TRBV14|TRBJ2-1
CASSLLQAGQGGNNEQFF
>TRBV5-5|TRBJ2-7
CASSYVGYEQYF
>TRBV7-3|TRBJ1-1
CASSDQGVEGEAFF
>TRBV7-9|TRBJ2-7
CASSSEPGQSFYEQYF
>TRBV3-1|TRBJ2-1
CASSLFGGGNEQFF
>TRBV2|TRBJ2-1
CASSGENSNEQFF
>TRBV29-1|TRBJ1-1
CSVVWGMEAFF
>TRBV28|TRBJ1-2
CASTKWGPGTEYGYTF
>TRBV2|TRBJ2-7
CASSEADRGSHEQYF
>TRBV11-3|TRBJ2-1
CASSPRGGAPYEQFF
>TRBV6-5|TRBJ2-1
CASSYDGNEQFF
>TRBV18|TRBJ2-1
CASTETSGESEQFF
>TRBV7-9|TRBJ2-7
CASSSDRSSYEQYF
>TRBV6-5|TRBJ1-2
CASSPVYWGNYGYTF
>TRBV15|TRBJ2-7
CATSSRSDREYYEQYF
>TRBV28|TRBJ2-7
CASSESWVTSEQYF
>TRBV7-9|TRBJ1-1
CASSLGTGFTEAFF
>TRBV5-1|TRBJ2-1
CASTQNPGEGAGSYNEQFF
>TRBV27|TRBJ2-1
CASSSDGREQFF
>TRBV12-5|TRBJ2-6
CASGSISGANVLTF
>TRBV4-1|TRBJ2-3
CASSQLVAGGPTDTQYF
>TRBV29-1|TRBJ1-2
CSVLTYFGYTF
>TRBV7-2|TRBJ1-2
CASSSLLGGGNYGYTF
>TRBV20-1|TRBJ1-5
CSASVGQEDYSNQPQHF
>TRBV15|TRBJ1-1
CATSNRDFNTEAFF
>TRBV29-1|TRBJ2-7
CSVEGVHGQGVHEQYF
>TRBV7-2|TRBJ2-1
CASSVAGSDPTTQFF
>TRBV29-1|TRBJ2-7
CSVVGGFNEQYF
>TRBV7-3|TRBJ2-3
CASTPGGPRDTQYF
>TRBV4-3|TRBJ2-1
CASSPLRAGGYNEQFF
>TRBV29-1|TRBJ2-1
CSALAGGPYNEQFF
>TRBV12-3/TRBV12-4|TRBJ2-5
CASSLYRGRGETQYF
>TRBV7-2|TRBJ2-1
CASSLVWTGAYNEQFF
>TRBV19|TRBJ2-7
CASSIRDSYEQYF
>TRBV7-2|TRBJ2-7
CASSPDRVEQYF
>TRBV7-6|TRBJ1-6
CASSSGQLNSPLHF
>TRBV7-9|TRBJ1-1
CASSLEAGNTEAFF
>TRBV29-1|TRBJ2-7
CSVEDGAVAGGSYEQYF
>TRBV5-4|TRBJ2-7
CASSLERPSSYEQYF
>TRBV14|TRBJ2-1
CASSEAYNEQFF
>TRBV29-1|TRBJ2-1
CSVEEGGTEVF
>TRBV4-3|TRBJ2-3
CASSQDHRWASRSTDTQYF
>TRBV29-1|TRBJ2-1
CSVRQSSGQFF
>TRBV15|TRBJ1-5
CATSRDGASNQPQHF
>TRBV21-1|TRBJ2-2
CASSNRGETGELFF
>TRBV29-1|TRBJ2-5
CSVAGPGPETQYF
>TRBV20-1|TRBJ2-5
CSATSYSGLYQETQYF